This TCR gamma chain comes out of a study of gamma-delta T cells after stem cell transplantation. By share, this clone ranks as large. CDR3 length: 15 residues. CDR1 is VTNTFY and CDR2 is YDVSTARD in the germline V gene (reference sequence). V dropped 0 bases and J dropped 0; count of bases not matched to a gene: 1. TCRdb repeated clone calling on the RT-PCR reads with CATT. The data show more than 1,500 gamma-chain clones, with 18% seen just once and 5.5% to 9% held by the top ten. This chain connects TRGV3 to TRGJP2. The sample comprised gamma-delta T cells. The clonotype comes from a human donor. It is not recorded whose cells these are; they may come from a transplant donor. For the CDR3, the DNA is TGTGCCACCTGGGACAGGCATAGTAGTGATTGGATCAAGACGTTT. Its protein product is CATWDRHSSDWIKTF.